This T cell receptor beta chain was found in a study of shared clonotypes between healthy human individuals. Germline assignment: CDR1 LGHNA and CDR2 YSLEER. With V trimmed by 2 bases and J by 5 bases, 13 bases remained unmatched. The CDR3 is 17 residues long. Notes on this clone: Its antigen is not known.

General study results and limits: Donor clonotype sharing was expected to depend on sequencing depth. Shared clonotypes across all four donors exceeded non-shared ones in generation probability.

Roughly 210 ng DNA, tens of thousands of T cell genomes, went into each sorted-subset replicate PCR. The authors' processing: Filtering differed because ImmunoSEQ produced junction-only sequences that carried no quality scores. Profiled with immunoSEQ multiplex PCR; TCRdb holds only in-frame clones, not every one. V, J and clone size are those of that table, while D and trimming were read from the DNA. This sample has 2,500,000 or so clones, with roughly 93% found just once. The sequence was collected from a man younger than 30 in good health. Some clones in this sample may be carry-over from other donors' samples. This chain joins TRBV4-3 and TRBJ1-1; 8 bases fit TRBD1. Sequencing input: naive CD4+ T cells from PBMCs. As to subset: CD45RA+ positively selected. CDR3 coding DNA: TGCGCCAGCAGCCAAAAACCCCTCGGACAGGGAGGGACTGAAGCTTTCTTT. Translating it yields CASSQKPLGQGGTEAFF.